This T cell receptor beta chain is from a study of OX40 agonist ivuxolimab in advanced cancers. Points from the study as a whole: Still undetermined is the antigen specificity of the expanded peripheral T cells.

With regard to this clone: The antigen remains unidentified.

The CDR3 runs 16 residues. Germline CDR1 is MDHEN and CDR2 is SYDVKM. The V gene end was trimmed by 4 bases and the J gene end by 1 base; junction bases not matched to a gene: 5. Clones were sequenced by immunoSEQ multiplex PCR, and TCRdb holds only the in-frame ones, with some missing. The data hold approximately 44,000 clones, with roughly 80% observed a single time. The chain has TRBV28 and TRBJ2-4; 9 bases are a match to TRBD1. The starting material was CD4+ or CD8+ T cells sorted from blood, obtained in a trial of the OX40 agonist ivuxolimab. The sequence derives from an adult with an advanced solid tumor such as melanoma, head and neck, liver or kidney cancer. This CDR3 reads CASSSTGGVAKNIQYF. The CDR3 DNA reads as TGTGCCAGCAGTTCTACAGGGGGCGTTGCCAAAAACATTCAGTACTTC.